The source of this TCR beta chain is a study of cytomegalovirus exposure and HLA in healthy donors (dated by TCRdb to the late 2010s). In terms of the full investigation: An earlier analysis of approximately 640 of the donors reported 250 to 350 Gb of sequence data and around 110 million unique TCR beta sequences from about 179 million T cells. An early release that covered fewer than 750 HLA-typed donors contained approximately 300 gigabases of sequencing data and 80 million or so unique TCR sequences. Of the approximately 370 genotyped donors, 81% were placed in the genetic ancestry cluster associated with self-reported Caucasian donors. The study was designed to test whether signatures of past pathogen exposure could be identified by cataloging public T cell receptors. The study used immunosequencing to profile the T cell repertoires of several hundred subjects and linked those repertoires to cytomegalovirus serostatus. Along with the approximately 700-subject first cohort, a separate validation cohort of around 110 different subjects was used. High-throughput TCR immunosequencing, statistical association of individual TCRs with disease status, and machine learning were combined to predict cytomegalovirus infection status. To study patterns of TCR occurrence, a later analysis re-analyzed previously published TCR beta repertoires from 650 to 750 donors and added high-resolution HLA genotyping. The later analysis used no new phenotypic data to find candidate immune exposures, relying instead on TCR beta sequences and their occurrence across donors. In an earlier analysis of 587 of the donors, high-throughput TCR beta sequencing was used to judge whether each TCR beta V gene segment behaved as functional or pseudogenic. Alongside the repertoire data, information on donor age, sex, ethnicity and CMV serostatus was compiled. In a later genetic analysis, genome-wide SNP genotypes for about three fifths of the roughly 670 donors were used, and that subset was treated as a discovery cohort. Every discovery cohort repertoire had been produced on one sequencing platform. HLA typing included class I and class II loci at four-digit resolution. Typing coverage differed by locus: A, B, C, DRB1 and DQB1 were typed in about 620-640 donors, DQA1 in roughly 510, DPA1 in some 570, and DPB1 in 400 to 490. About five DR-DQ haplotypes were treated as single units for association and clustering because of strong linkage in the cohort. On average, around 230,000 unique TCR beta nucleotide sequences were sequenced per donor among 350 to 400 genotyped donors of the cohort, with 15% to 20% of those sequences being non-productive.

The library was produced with the immunoSEQ multiplex PCR assay. The multiplex PCR relied on a mix of 60 forward primers for TCR Vbeta segments and 13 reverse primers for TCR Jbeta segments. The CDR3 region of rearranged TCR beta genes was amplified from genomic DNA with a multiplex PCR assay. The Illumina HiSeq System was used to sequence the amplified TCR beta libraries as 87-base-pair reads. In the authors' own workflow: Across the 700 or so repertoires, a later analysis counted some 81 million unique TCR beta chains, 8.5 million to 12 million of which were shared by at least two donors. Raw reads were error-corrected and collapsed into unique sequences with a nearest-neighbor algorithm that merged closely related sequences to remove PCR and sequencing errors. Alignment of CDR3 sequences to IMGT reference sequences was used to assign V, D and J gene segments. Each retained sequence needed at least a six-nucleotide match to both a V gene segment and a J gene segment. Rearrangements were called productive when the CDR3 lacked stop codons and stayed in frame with V and J; all others were non-productive. CDR3 was defined by IMGT convention, running from the second conserved V-encoded cysteine to the conserved J-encoded phenylalanine. The earlier analysis of about 590 of the donors excluded sequences that lacked an unambiguous match to a single V gene segment. An earlier analysis of fewer than 750 of the donors called V segments functional above 56.7% productive rearrangements and segregating when the between-donor standard deviation exceeded 5%. To diagnose cytomegalovirus status from the catalog of TCR beta chain sequences, a statistical classification framework was built. In a later analysis, TCR nucleotide sequences were compared against IMGT/GENE-DB human TR gene sequences so that V and J genes could be assigned. In a later analysis, CDR3 sequences and most-parsimonious VDJ recombination scenarios were assigned using the TCRdist pipeline. A later analysis defined each TCR beta chain by its CDR3 amino acid sequence plus V-gene family, and excluded reads lacking a unique V-gene family. A later analysis removed several hundred highly shared, low-generation-probability nucleotide sequences to deal with suspected cross-contamination and a sequencing artifact. For each public chain, a later analysis derived a clonal expansion index from normalized ranks of inferred template counts within each repertoire. In a later analysis, generation probabilities were computed using a VDJ recombination model fitted to out-of-frame rearrangements, and the results were checked against IGoR. In a later analysis, hypergeometric tests were used to score TCR-TCR, TCR-HLA and TCR-CMV co-occurrence, with a repertoire-size bias correction applied to TCR pairs. A later analysis estimated false discovery rates by permuting HLA or CMV assignments 20 times. In a later analysis, co-occurring TCRs were grouped using DBSCAN, and TCRdist sequence similarity was added for clustering within HLA-allele-positive subsets. Repertoires with fewer than 30,000 or more than 120,000 public chains were left out of co-occurrence clustering, as were five repertoires with anomalous nucleotide sharing. TCRdb re-hosts the immuneACCESS table, in-frame sequences only. Its copies lack some clones; in the studies checked, an unresolved V gene accounts for under half of them, and the cause for the rest is not known. V and J calls and clone size are copied from that table; D and trimming were computed from the DNA. The sample yields around 250,000 clones; 80% to 95% were counted once. 1.7% of the sample comes from the top ten.

The germline V and J ends show losses of 4 bases and 5 bases respectively, and no gene match explains 10 bases of the junction. CDR1 is given as SGHDT and CDR2 as YYEEEE, both from the germline V gene. Inclusive of the bounding cysteine and phenylalanine, the CDR3 is 15 residues long. The kept DNA is CDR3 alone, 45 bases in frame from the first base. Details on this clone: The target of this receptor is not known. No much larger clone exists at a distance of one base, and base qualities are not known.

The cohort was made up of approximately 700 healthy bone marrow donors. Cohort members were all nominally healthy when sampled, although unrecorded immune exposures were likely present. The donor was CMV seronegative and was included in the group of 352 seronegative cohort members. A peripheral blood sample was provided by each donor, and peripheral blood mononuclear cells were used for TCR beta sequencing. The Qiagen DNeasy Blood Extraction Kit was used to extract genomic DNA from the blood cell samples. Overall study results and their limits: Because some donors lacked HLA typing at each locus, the association tests relied only on the typed subset. Compared with the roughly 710-donor mean, donors in an Asian-associated ancestry cluster had fewer N-insertions in productive TCRs, according to a later genetic analysis. Most TCR sequences were seen in very few donors, while some public TCRs were found in many individuals. In a later analysis, 16,951 TCR beta sequences were associated with specific HLA alleles at a false discovery rate of 0.05. Assigning TCR associations to individual alleles was difficult when HLA alleles, especially DR and DQ, strongly co-occurred. Some IMGT-functional V segments, including TRBV6-2 and TRBV6-3, could not be told apart with the 87-base-pair reads, so those segments were excluded. Most CMV-associated TCR beta chains appeared to be HLA-restricted in a later analysis, and the HLA associations seemed to be driven largely by CMV exposure. A later genetic analysis associated a missense DCLRE1C variant with V-gene and J-gene trimming of TCR beta chains, and an independent cohort replicated the association. The study gave a list of under 200 TCR beta chains associated with cytomegalovirus. According to a later analysis, parvovirus B19, influenza, CMV and Epstein-Barr virus appeared linked to several top co-occurrence clusters. The authors suggested that the approach could potentially be extended to other disease states and immunological phenotypes. Linkage disequilibrium might explain the correlated functional status among segregating V segments, but an unknown experimental factor could not be excluded. A further reported finding was that TCR beta sequences accurately predicted the HLA-A and HLA-B alleles for most subjects in the first cohort. Three of the identified cytomegalovirus-associated TCR beta chains were confirmed in vitro to be specific for cytomegalovirus antigens. The earlier analysis of some 540 of the donors excluded fewer than 20 rarely observed V segments, including chromosome 9 orphons, because counts were too low. The only immune exposure information available for the cohort was CMV serostatus. The classifier was reported to diagnose cytomegalovirus status with high specificity and sensitivity in both the original and validation cohorts. A group of highly shared sequence variants was considered likely to be a technical artifact of the sequencing pipeline. The presence/absence analyses assumed that sequencing depth was roughly uniform across donors, and that assumption may not be true. According to a later analysis, TCR association rates differed among HLA loci, with DRB1 alleles showing the most associated TCRs and HLA-C alleles showing the fewest. This cohort had only TCR beta chains sequenced, and the lack of alpha or paired-chain data limited which features could be detected. Compared with equally common non-associated chains, HLA-associated TCR beta chains in a later analysis were more clonally expanded and had lower generation probabilities. An earlier analysis of 587 of the donors showed that most TCR beta V segments appeared in productive rearrangements either about 90% or about 30% of the time, which broadly matched IMGT annotations.

The receptor comes from a girl aged 2 to 9 in good health and CMV-seronegative. This chain joins TRBV5-6 to TRBJ2-7, with 9 bases matching TRBD1. Specimen: PBMCs. The CDR3 in this case is CASSLRGTGYHEQYF. The nucleotide sequence reads TGTGCCAGCAGCCTGCGGGGGACAGGGTACCACGAGCAGTACTTC.